The next 26 T cell receptor beta chains were all read from a single sample in a study of post-analysis software for immune sequencing data. Study-wide results and limits: The study found TRBV5-6, TRBV5-1 and TRBV20-1 among a few TRBV segments more frequent in patients than controls.

These TCRs are of unknown antigen specificity. The authors incorporated unique molecular identifiers into the TCR beta cDNA libraries. TCRdb re-called the PCR reads with MiXCR, one entry per CDR3 protein. The sample lists 450,000 to 700,000 distinct CDR3 sequences, about 44% occurring once. Sequencing input: blood. These receptor sequences come from a girl aged 5-17 years with multiple sclerosis.

This chain connects TRBV5-1 to TRBJ1-2; 10 bases are a match to TRBD1. There are 14 residues in the CDR3. The V segment lost 3 bases and the J segment 6 bases; nucleotides outside the gene matches: 5. The germline V gene has CDR1 SGHRS and CDR2 YFSETQ. CDR3 protein: CASSWATGGDGYTF. CDR3 in DNA: TGCGCCAGCAGCTGGGCGACAGGGGGCGATGGCTACACCTTC. Supplemented by reference TRBV5-1 and TRBJ1-2, the full variable domain reads KAGVTQTPRYLIKTRGQQVTLSCSPISGHRSVSWYQQTPGQGLQFLFEYFSETQRNKGNFPGRFSGRQFSNSRSEMNVSTLELGDSALYLCASSWATGGDGYTFGSGTRLTVV.

A remark on this clonotype: Since a much larger clone is just one base distant, this may be a read error. The genes are TRBV12-5 and TRBJ1-1, with a possible D match to TRBD1 (5 bases). Germline values: CDR1 LGHNT, CDR2 FRNRAP. This CDR3 contains 14 residues. The CDR3 is CTSGLRERGTEAFF. The CDR3 nucleotides are TGTACTAGTGGTTTAAGGGAGAGGGGCACTGAAGCTTTCTTT.

The V call is TRBV10-3, the J call TRBJ2-1; D may be TRBD2 (6 bases). Trimming left V 4 bases short and J 3 bases short, with 16 bases between. The CDR3 has 16 residues. Germline lookup yields CDR1 ENHRY and CDR2 SYGVKD. CDR3 bases: TGTGCCATCAGTGGCCCGAAGCGGGCCCGCTACAATGAGCAGTTCTTC. As protein: CAISGPKRARYNEQFF.

This chain's CDR3 is CASRPQGAFSTGELFF. The CDR3 DNA follows: TGTGCCAGCAGACCACAGGGGGCTTTTAGCACCGGGGAGCTGTTTTTT. The V and J genes are TRBV2 and TRBJ2-2, with 9 positions matching TRBD1. CDR1 is SNHLY, CDR2 FYNNEI, per germline. The CDR3 runs to 16 residues. V was clipped by 6 bases and J by 4 bases; unmatched bases: 9.

The chain employs TRBV7-8 and TRBJ2-1; 9 nucleotides line up with TRBD2. Germline assignment: CDR1 SGHVS and CDR2 FQNEAQ. With V trimmed by 2 bases and J by 1 base, 3 bases remained unmatched. The length of the CDR3 is 16 residues. As DNA, the CDR3 is TGTGCCAGCAGCTTAAGGAGCGGGAGGTCCTACAATGAGCAGTTCTTC. Its protein is CASSLRSGRSYNEQFF.

The count of this clonotype is one. The V gene is TRBV20-1, the J gene TRBJ2-5; 15 bases agree with TRBD2. From germline, CDR1 is DFQATT and CDR2 SNEGSKA (reference sequence). The CDR3 sequence is 18 residues long. V was clipped by 1 base and J by 2 bases; unmatched bases: 8. CDR3 bases: TGCAGTGCTAGAGCATACCGGACTAGCGGGAGGGTTCAAGAGACCCAGTACTTC. Its translation is CSARAYRTSGRVQETQYF.

The chain combines TRBV12-3 or TRBV12-4 with TRBJ1-5; D uncertain. This CDR3 has 12 amino acids. V was trimmed by 5 bases and J by 6 bases, leaving 8 bases between them. This CDR3 reads CASSPLSQPQHF. CDR3 in DNA: TGTGCCAGCAGTCCCCTTAGTCAGCCCCAGCATTTT.

About this clonotype itself: This may be a read error, as it is one base from a much larger clone. The chain uses TRBV3-1 and TRBJ2-4, with 7 bases aligning to TRBD1. The tail of the sequence fits TRBJ2-7 better, so the J call may be wrong. This CDR3 has 15 residues. Per germline, CDR1 LGHDT and CDR2 YNNKEL (reference sequence). CDR3 coding DNA: TGTGCCAGCAGCCAAGTCTACAGGGGATCCTACGAGCAGTACTTC. It specifies CASSQVYRGSYEQYF.

Only a few counts were recorded for this clonotype. The chain employs TRBV6-4 and TRBJ2-1; TRBD2 matches at 7 bases. The CDR3 contains 15 residues. Per germline, CDR1 MRHNA and CDR2 SNTAGT. With V trimmed by 5 bases and J by 3 bases, 7 bases remained unmatched. The CDR3 loop reads CASSLSSGDYNEQFF. DNA for the CDR3: TGTGCCAGCAGTCTCTCCAGCGGGGACTACAATGAGCAGTTCTTC.

This clonotype was seen only once. The chain couples TRBV9 to TRBJ1-2, with 8 bases fitting TRBD1. Trimming removed 0 bases from V and 1 base from J; junction bases left unmatched: 5. Germline V gene data show CDR1 as SGDLS and CDR2 as YYNGEE. The CDR3 consists of 16 residues. CDR3 protein: CASSVGTGRGNYGYTF. DNA for the CDR3: TGTGCCAGCAGCGTAGGGACAGGGAGGGGTAACTATGGCTACACCTTC.

The CDR3: CASRSRDGYEQYF. The CDR3 bases are TGTGCCAGCAGGTCCCGGGACGGATACGAGCAGTACTTC. The chain has TRBV12-3 or TRBV12-4 and TRBJ2-7; D assignment may be TRBD1 or TRBD2 (5 bases each). V shed 6 bases and J shed 4 bases, with 13 bases lying between them. The CDR3 spans 13 residues.

V is TRBV6-6 and J is TRBJ2-7; the D is unclear. Germline assignment: CDR1 MNHNY and CDR2 SVGAGI (reference sequence). Deletions cut 2 bases from V and 0 bases from J, with 8 bases between. The CDR3 is made up of 14 amino acids. In DNA form, the CDR3 reads TGTGCCAGCAGTTACGACGCGGCCTCCTACGAGCAGTACTTC. The encoded protein is CASSYDAASYEQYF.

J is TRBJ2-7 and V is TRBV5-1, with a possible D match to TRBD1 (5 bases). The ends were cut back, 5 bases at V and 5 bases at J, with 17 bases in the middle. The germline gives CDR1 SGHRS, CDR2 YFSETQ. The CDR3 totals 14 residues. The CDR3 DNA sequence: TGCGCCAGCAGAGAAGGTCAGGGCGGCAACGAGCAGTACTTC. As protein: CASREGQGGNEQYF.

There are a few counts of this clonotype. The chain employs TRBV7-9 and TRBJ2-4, with a weak D call TRBD2 (5 bases). The J call may be wrong; the DNA end is better matched by TRBJ2-5. CDR1 and CDR2 (germline): SEHNR, FQNEAQ (reference sequence). The CDR3 length is 13 residues. This CDR3 is CASRRSGAETQYF. DNA of the CDR3: TGTGCCAGCAGACGAAGCGGAGCAGAGACCCAGTACTTC.

The V call is TRBV10-3, the J call TRBJ1-2; TRBD1 matches at 9 bases. Germline V lookup: CDR1 ENHRY, CDR2 SYGVKD. With 8 bases clipped from V and 4 bases from J, the junction kept 11 bases outside the gene matches. The CDR3 consists of 15 residues. CDR3 sequence reads: CAIGGDRALTYGYTF. The DNA for the CDR3 is TGTGCCATCGGGGGGGACAGGGCCCTCACCTATGGCTACACCTTC.

The V call is TRBV7-2, the J call TRBJ1-2; D gene unclear. Germline-derived CDR1 and CDR2 are SGHTA and FQGNSA. Trimming shortened V by 5 bases and J by 6 bases, and 10 bases separated the two germline ends. There are 12 residues in the CDR3. CDR3 in amino acids: CASSPGPHGYTF. CDR3 bases: TGTGCCAGCAGCCCCGGACCCCATGGCTACACCTTC. The full variable domain, its missing parts supplied by reference TRBV7-2 and TRBJ1-2, is GAGVSQSPSNKVTEKGKDVELRCDPISGHTALYWYRQSLGQGLEFLIYFQGNSAPDKSGLPSDRFSAERTGGSVSTLTIQRTQQEDSAVYLCASSPGPHGYTFGSGTRLTVV.

The genes are TRBV3-1 and TRBJ2-1; 14 bases line up with TRBD2. This CDR3 comprises 14 residues. Germline V lookup: CDR1 LGHDT, CDR2 YNNKEL (reference sequence). V was pared by 11 bases and J by 10 bases, with 10 bases of the junction left unmatched. CDR3: CAFAGTSGSGEQFF. The CDR3 DNA is TGTGCCTTCGCCGGGACTAGCGGGAGCGGAGAGCAGTTCTTC.

The table lists this clonotype with a count of one. The CDR3 DNA reads TGTGCCATCAGTGAACGGGGGGGCAGCTCCTACGAGCAGTACTTC. It is translated as CAISERGGSSYEQYF. The rearrangement uses TRBV10-3 and TRBJ2-7; 8 bases are a match to TRBD2. This CDR3 comprises 15 residues. Trimming cost V 3 bases and J 0 bases; bases outside gene matches: 4. Germline-derived CDR1 and CDR2 are ENHRY and SYGVKD.

The chain recombines TRBV7-2 with TRBJ1-1; D gene ambiguous. Trimming removed 5 bases from V and 6 bases from J, with 19 bases in between. CDR3 length equals 15 residues. Germline V gene lookup returns CDR1 SGHTA and CDR2 FQGNSA. The CDR3 here is CASSAKVLFGAEAFF. CDR3 bases: TGTGCCAGCAGCGCAAAAGTCTTATTCGGGGCTGAAGCTTTCTTT.

Concerning this clonotype: A much larger clonotype is one base distant, so this may be a read error. The CDR3 loop is CAGSSGGSYNEQFF. The CDR3 DNA follows: TGTGCCGGCAGTTCAGGGGGCTCCTACAATGAGCAGTTCTTC. The chain has TRBV11-3 and TRBJ2-1, with 7 bases that match TRBD1. This CDR3 region has 14 residues. The germline CDR1 and CDR2 sequences are SGHNT and YENEEA.

This clonotype appeared once. The CDR3 sequence is CSVGTSGEQFF. CDR3 in DNA: TGCAGCGTGGGGACTAGCGGTGAGCAGTTCTTC. This chain connects TRBV29-1 to TRBJ2-1; 11 bases fit TRBD2. J was trimmed by 9 bases and V by 6 bases; bases with no gene match: 1. Germline assignment: CDR1 SQVTM and CDR2 ANQGSEA. CDR3 length equals 11 residues.

V is TRBV12-3 or TRBV12-4 and J is TRBJ1-1; D remains unclear. Trimming cost V 6 bases and J 6 bases, with 17 bases left between them. The CDR3 runs 14 residues. The CDR3 DNA sequence: TGTGCCAGCAGACAGAACGGGCTCTACGCTGAAGCTTTCTTT. This sequence encodes CASRQNGLYAEAFF.

This clonotype showed up just a few times. The chain joins TRBV6-5 to TRBJ2-1, with D possibly called TRBD1 or TRBD2 (5 bases each). The germline V gene encodes CDR1 MNHEY and CDR2 SVGAGI. Trimming took 8 bases from V and 4 from J, leaving 12 bases between them. This CDR3 region has 13 residues. The CDR3: CASSRDHYNEQFF. In DNA, the CDR3 is TGTGCCAGCTCCCGGGACCATTACAATGAGCAGTTCTTC.

The rearrangement joins TRBV9 to TRBJ2-1; 10 bases align to TRBD2. V lost 0 bases to trimming and J lost 8 bases; unmatched junction nucleotides: 8. The germline V gene has CDR1 SGDLS and CDR2 YYNGEE. The CDR3 extends over 16 amino acids. The CDR3 DNA is TGTGCCAGCAGCGTAGTTGTAGCGGGAGGCGCCCATGAGCAGTTCTTC. Its protein is CASSVVVAGGAHEQFF.

This clonotype has only a few counts. V gene TRBV6-6 combines with J gene TRBJ2-7; D not resolved. Germline assignment: CDR1 MNHNY and CDR2 SVGAGI (reference sequence). This CDR3 is built from 11 residues. The ends were cut back, 5 bases at V and 6 bases at J, with 8 bases in the middle. The CDR3 here is CASSTPAEQYF. In DNA, the CDR3 is TGTGCCAGCAGTACTCCAGCCGAGCAGTACTTC.

This clonotype was seen only a few times. This chain joins TRBV5-5 and TRBJ2-1; 8 bases fit TRBD2. The germline CDR1 and CDR2 sequences are SGHKS and YYEKEE (reference sequence). The CDR3 sequence is 16 residues long. V lost 0 bases and J lost 8; bases outside the gene matches: 10. The chain's CDR3 is CASSLAPAGALYEQFF. The CDR3 DNA is TGTGCCAGCAGCTTGGCGCCAGCGGGAGCCTTGTATGAGCAGTTCTTC.